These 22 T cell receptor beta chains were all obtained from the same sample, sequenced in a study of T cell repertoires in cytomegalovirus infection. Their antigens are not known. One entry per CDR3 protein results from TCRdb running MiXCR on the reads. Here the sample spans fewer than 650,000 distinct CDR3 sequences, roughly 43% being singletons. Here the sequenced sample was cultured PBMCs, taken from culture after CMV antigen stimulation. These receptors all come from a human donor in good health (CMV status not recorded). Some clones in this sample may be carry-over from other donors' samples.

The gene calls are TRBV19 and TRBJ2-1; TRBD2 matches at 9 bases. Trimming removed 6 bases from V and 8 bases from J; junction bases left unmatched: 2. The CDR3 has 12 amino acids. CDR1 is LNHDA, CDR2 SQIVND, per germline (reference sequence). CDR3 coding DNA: TGTGCCAGTAGCAGACTAGCGGATGAGCAGTTCTTC. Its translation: CASSRLADEQFF.

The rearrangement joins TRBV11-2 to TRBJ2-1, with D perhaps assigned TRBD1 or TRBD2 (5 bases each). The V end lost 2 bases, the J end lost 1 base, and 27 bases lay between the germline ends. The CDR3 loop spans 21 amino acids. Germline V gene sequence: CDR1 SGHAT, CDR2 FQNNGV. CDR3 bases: TGTGCCAGCAGCTTAAGGGGTCTTCCTAGCCTTCGTTCTGGGTCCTACAATGAGCAGTTCTTC. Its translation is CASSLRGLPSLRSGSYNEQFF. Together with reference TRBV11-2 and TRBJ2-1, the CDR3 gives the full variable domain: EAGVAQSPRYKIIEKRQSVAFWCNPISGHATLYWYQQILGQGPKLLIQFQNNGVVDDSQLPKDRFSAERLKGVDSTLKIQPAKLEDSAVYLCASSLRGLPSLRSGSYNEQFFGPGTRLTVL.

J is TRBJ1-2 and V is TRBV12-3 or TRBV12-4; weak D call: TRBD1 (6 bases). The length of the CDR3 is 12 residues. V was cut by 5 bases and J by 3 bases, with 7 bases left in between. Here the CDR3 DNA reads TGTGCCAGCAGTGAGGGGGACTATGGCTACACCTTC. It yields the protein CASSEGDYGYTF.

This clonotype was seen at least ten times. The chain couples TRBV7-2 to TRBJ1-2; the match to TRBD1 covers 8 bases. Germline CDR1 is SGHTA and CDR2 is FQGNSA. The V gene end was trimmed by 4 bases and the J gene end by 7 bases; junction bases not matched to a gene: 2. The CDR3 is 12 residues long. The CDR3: CASSSGQGGYTF. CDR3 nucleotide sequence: TGTGCCAGCAGCTCTGGACAGGGTGGCTACACCTTC. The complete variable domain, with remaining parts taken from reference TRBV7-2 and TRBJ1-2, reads GAGVSQSPSNKVTEKGKDVELRCDPISGHTALYWYRQSLGQGLEFLIYFQGNSAPDKSGLPSDRFSAERTGGSVSTLTIQRTQQEDSAVYLCASSSGQGGYTFGSGTRLTVV.

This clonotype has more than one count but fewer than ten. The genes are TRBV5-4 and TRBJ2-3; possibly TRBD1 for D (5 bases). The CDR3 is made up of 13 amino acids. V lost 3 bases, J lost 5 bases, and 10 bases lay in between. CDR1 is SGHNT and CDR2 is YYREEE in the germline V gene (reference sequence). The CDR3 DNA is TGTGCCAGCAGCTGGACACCGAAAGATACGCAGTATTTT. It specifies CASSWTPKDTQYF. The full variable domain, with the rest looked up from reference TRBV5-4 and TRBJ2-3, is ETGVTQSPTHLIKTRGQQVTLRCSSQSGHNTVSWYQQALGQGPQFIFQYYREEENGRGNFPPRFSGLQFPNYSSELNVNALELDDSALYLCASSWTPKDTQYFGPGTRLTVL.

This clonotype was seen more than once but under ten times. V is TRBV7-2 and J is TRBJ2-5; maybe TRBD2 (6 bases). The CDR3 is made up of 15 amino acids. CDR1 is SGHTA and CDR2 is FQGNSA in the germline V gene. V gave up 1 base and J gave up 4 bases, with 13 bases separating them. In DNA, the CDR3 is TGTGCCAGCAGCTTAGGCGCGGGGAGAGCAGAGACCCAGTACTTC. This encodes CASSLGAGRAETQYF.

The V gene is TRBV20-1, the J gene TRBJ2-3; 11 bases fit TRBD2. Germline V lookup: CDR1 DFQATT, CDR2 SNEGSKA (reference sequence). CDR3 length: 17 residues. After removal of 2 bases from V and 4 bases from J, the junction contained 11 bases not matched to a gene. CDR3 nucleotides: TGCAGTGCTAGAAGACTAGCGGGACGCGAGAGATCAGATACGCAGTATTTT. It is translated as CSARRLAGRERSDTQYF.

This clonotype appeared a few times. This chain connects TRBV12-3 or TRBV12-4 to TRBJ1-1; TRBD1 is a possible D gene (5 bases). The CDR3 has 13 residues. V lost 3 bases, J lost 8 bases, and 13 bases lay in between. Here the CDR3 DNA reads TGTGCCAGCAGTTTGGGGGGGGATCTCGAAGCTTTCTTT. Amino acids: CASSLGGDLEAFF.

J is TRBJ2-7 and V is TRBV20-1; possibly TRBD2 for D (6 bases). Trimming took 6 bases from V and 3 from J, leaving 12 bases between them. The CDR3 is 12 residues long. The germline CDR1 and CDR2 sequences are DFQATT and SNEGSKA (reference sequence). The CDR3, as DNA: TGCAGTGCCCGTAGCGGATACTACGAGCAGTACTTC. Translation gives CSARSGYYEQYF.

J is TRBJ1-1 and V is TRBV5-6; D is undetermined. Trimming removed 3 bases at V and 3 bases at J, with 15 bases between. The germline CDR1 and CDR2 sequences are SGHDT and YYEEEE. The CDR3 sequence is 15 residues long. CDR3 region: CASSSIGPRDTEAFF. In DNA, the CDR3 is TGTGCCAGCAGCTCAATCGGACCGAGAGACACTGAAGCTTTCTTT. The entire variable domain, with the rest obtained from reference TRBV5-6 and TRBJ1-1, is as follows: DAGVTQSPTHLIKTRGQQVTLRCSPKSGHDTVSWYQQALGQGPQFIFQYYEEEERQRGNFPDRFSGHQFPNYSSELNVNALLLGDSALYLCASSSIGPRDTEAFFGQGTRLTVV.

The CDR3 loop reads CASGGVAVNTEAFF. The CDR3 nucleotides read TGTGCTAGTGGTGGTGTGGCGGTGAACACTGAAGCTTTCTTT. V is TRBV12-5 and J is TRBJ1-1; D ambiguous. This CDR3 spans 14 amino acids. Germline V gene sequence: CDR1 LGHNT, CDR2 FRNRAP. Trimming took 5 bases from V and 0 from J, leaving 10 bases between them.

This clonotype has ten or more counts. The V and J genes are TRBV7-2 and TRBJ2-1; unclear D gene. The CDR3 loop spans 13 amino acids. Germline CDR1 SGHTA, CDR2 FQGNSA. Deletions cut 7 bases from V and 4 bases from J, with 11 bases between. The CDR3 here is CASKAGPYNEQFF. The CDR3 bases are TGTGCCAGCAAGGCTGGACCGTACAATGAGCAGTTCTTC.

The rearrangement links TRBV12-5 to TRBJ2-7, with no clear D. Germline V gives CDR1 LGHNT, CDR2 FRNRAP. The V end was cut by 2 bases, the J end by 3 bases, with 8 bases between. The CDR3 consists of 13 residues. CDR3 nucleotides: TGTGCTAGTGGTTTGACAAACGACTACGAGCAGTACTTC. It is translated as CASGLTNDYEQYF.

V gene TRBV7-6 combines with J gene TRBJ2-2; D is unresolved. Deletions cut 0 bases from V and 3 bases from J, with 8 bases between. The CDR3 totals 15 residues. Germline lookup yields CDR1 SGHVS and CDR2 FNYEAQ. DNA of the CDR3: TGTGCCAGCAGCTTAGCCGGGTCGGACACCGGGGAGCTGTTTTTT. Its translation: CASSLAGSDTGELFF. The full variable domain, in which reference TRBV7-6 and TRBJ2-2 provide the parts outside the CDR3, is GAGVSQSPRYKVTKRGQDVALRCDPISGHVSLYWYRQALGQGPEFLTYFNYEAQQDKSGLPNDRFSAERPEGSISTLTIQRTEQRDSAMYRCASSLAGSDTGELFFGEGSRLTVL.

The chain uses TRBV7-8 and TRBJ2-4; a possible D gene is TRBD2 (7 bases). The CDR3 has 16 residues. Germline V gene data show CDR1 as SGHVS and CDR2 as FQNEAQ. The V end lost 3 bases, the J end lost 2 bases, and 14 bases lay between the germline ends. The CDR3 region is CASSFRIGGPKNIQYF. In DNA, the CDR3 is TGTGCCAGCAGCTTCCGTATCGGGGGGCCCAAAAACATTCAGTACTTC. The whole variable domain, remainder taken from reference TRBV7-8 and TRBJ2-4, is GAGVSQSPRYKVAKRGQDVALRCDPISGHVSLFWYQQALGQGPEFLTYFQNEAQLDKSGLPSDRFFAERPEGSVSTLKIQRTQQEDSAVYLCASSFRIGGPKNIQYFGAGTRLSVL.

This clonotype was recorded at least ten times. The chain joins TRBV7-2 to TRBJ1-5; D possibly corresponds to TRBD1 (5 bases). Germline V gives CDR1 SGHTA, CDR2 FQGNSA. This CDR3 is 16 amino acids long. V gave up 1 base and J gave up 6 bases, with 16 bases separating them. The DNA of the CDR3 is TGTGCCAGCAGCTTAGATCGGGTGGTAAGGGGTCAGCCCCAGCATTTT. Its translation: CASSLDRVVRGQPQHF.

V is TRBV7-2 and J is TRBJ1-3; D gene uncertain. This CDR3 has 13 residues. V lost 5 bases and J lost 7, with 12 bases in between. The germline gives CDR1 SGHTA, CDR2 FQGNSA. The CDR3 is CASSPQSGNTIYF. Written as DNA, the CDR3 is TGTGCCAGCAGCCCGCAAAGCGGGAACACCATATATTTT.

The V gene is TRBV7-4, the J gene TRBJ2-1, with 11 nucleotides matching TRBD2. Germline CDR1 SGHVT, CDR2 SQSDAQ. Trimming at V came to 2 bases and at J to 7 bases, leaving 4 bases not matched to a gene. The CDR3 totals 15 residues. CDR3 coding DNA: TGTGCCAGCAGCTTATTACTAGCGGGGGAAAATGAGCAGTTCTTC. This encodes CASSLLLAGENEQFF.

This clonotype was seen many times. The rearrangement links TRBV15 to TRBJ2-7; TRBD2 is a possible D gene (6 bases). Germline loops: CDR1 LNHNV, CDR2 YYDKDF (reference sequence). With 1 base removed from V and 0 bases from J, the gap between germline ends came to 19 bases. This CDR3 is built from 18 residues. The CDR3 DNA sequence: TGTGCCACCAGCAGAGCGAACCTCGGGACTCACAGCTCCTACGAGCAGTACTTC. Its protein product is CATSRANLGTHSSYEQYF.

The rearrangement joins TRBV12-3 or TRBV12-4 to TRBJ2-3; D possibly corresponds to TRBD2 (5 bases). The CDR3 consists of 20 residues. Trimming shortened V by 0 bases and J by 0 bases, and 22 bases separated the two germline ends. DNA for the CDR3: TGTGCCAGCAGTTTAGCGCTAATCGGGGAAACGACCTCTAGCACAGATACGCAGTATTTT. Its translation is CASSLALIGETTSSTDTQYF.

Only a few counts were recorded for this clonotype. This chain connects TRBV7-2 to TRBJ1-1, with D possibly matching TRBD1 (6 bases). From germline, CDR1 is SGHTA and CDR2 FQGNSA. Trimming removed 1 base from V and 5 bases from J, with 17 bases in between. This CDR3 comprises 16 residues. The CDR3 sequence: CASSLERDRLWTEAFF. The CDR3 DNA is TGTGCCAGCAGCTTAGAACGCGACAGGTTATGGACTGAAGCTTTCTTT.

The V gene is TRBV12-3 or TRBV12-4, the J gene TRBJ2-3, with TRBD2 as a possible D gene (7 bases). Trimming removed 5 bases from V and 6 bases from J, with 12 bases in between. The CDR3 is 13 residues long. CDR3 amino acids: CASSGGAGDTQYF. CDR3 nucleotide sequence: TGTGCCAGCAGTGGGGGGGCGGGGGATACGCAGTATTTT.